This T cell receptor beta chain was sequenced in a study of OX40 agonist ivuxolimab in advanced cancers. Germline V gene lookup returns CDR1 SGHTA and CDR2 FQGTGA. This CDR3 has 15 residues. The germline V and J ends were trimmed by 2 bases and 3 bases, with 14 bases remaining between them. TCRdb's table, derived via immunoSEQ multiplex PCR, lists solely in-frame clones and lacks some. The profile shows fewer than 70,000 clones, about 88% of them singletons. V usage is TRBV7-3 and J usage is TRBJ2-7; D remains ambiguous. The sequence was collected from an adult with an advanced solid tumor such as melanoma, head and neck, liver or kidney cancer. This specimen consisted of CD4+ or CD8+ T cells sorted from blood, obtained in a trial of the OX40 agonist ivuxolimab. DNA of the CDR3: TGTGCCAGCAGCTTATATAACGATCTCTACTACGAGCAGTACTTC. Translated: CASSLYNDLYYEQYF.